This TCR beta chain was obtained from a study of shared clonotypes between healthy human individuals. Recent acute infections and vaccinations were absent in the healthy HIV-negative adult donors. Study findings and constraints: The genetic and exposure-history diversity represented was limited by few donors.

TCRdb's table, derived via immunoSEQ multiplex PCR, lists solely in-frame clones and lacks some. This sample has fewer than 1.4 million clones, with about four fifths found just once. As concerns this clone: What it recognizes is unknown.

J was trimmed by 4 bases and V by 4 bases; bases with no gene match: 6. Germline loops: CDR1 LGHNA, CDR2 YNFKEQ. This CDR3 has 15 amino acids. This clonotype was obtained from a man between 18 and 29 years old in good health. Some clones in this sample may be carry-over from other donors' samples. Sequencing was carried out using memory CD4+ T cells from PBMCs. The subset denotes: CD45RA-negative fraction. The chain joins TRBV4-2 to TRBJ2-5; 10 bases fit TRBD1. The CDR3 spells CASSRRDRGGETQYF. CDR3 coding DNA: TGTGCCAGCAGCCGCCGGGACAGGGGAGGAGAGACCCAGTACTTC.